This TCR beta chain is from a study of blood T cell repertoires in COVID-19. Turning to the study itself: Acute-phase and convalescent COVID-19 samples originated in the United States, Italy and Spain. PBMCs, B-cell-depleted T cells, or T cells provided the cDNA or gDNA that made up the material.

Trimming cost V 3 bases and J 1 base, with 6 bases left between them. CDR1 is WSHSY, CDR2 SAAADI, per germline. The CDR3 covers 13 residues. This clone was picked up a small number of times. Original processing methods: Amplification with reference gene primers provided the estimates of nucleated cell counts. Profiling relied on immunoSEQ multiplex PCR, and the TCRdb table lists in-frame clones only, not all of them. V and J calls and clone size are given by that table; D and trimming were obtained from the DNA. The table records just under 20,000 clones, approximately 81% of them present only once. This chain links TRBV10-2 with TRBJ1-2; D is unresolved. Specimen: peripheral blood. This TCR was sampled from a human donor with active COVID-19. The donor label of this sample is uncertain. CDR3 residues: CASSEEGNYGYTF. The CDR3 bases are TGCGCCAGCAGTGAAGAGGGTAACTATGGCTACACCTTC.